These T cell receptor beta chains were read from a single sample in a study of vaccination effects on CD4 cells after COVID-19. Measured with immunoSEQ multiplex PCR; TCRdb has only the in-frame clones, and not every one. The data contain roughly 76,000 clones, roughly 74% of them seen just once; the ten biggest clones take up roughly 1.8%. No cognate antigen is known for these TCRs. The sequenced sample was CD4+ T cells from PBMCs cultured with HCoV-229E spike peptides, obtained before COVID-19 vaccination. Source of these receptors: a human donor who received a COVID-19 vaccine. Both conserved end residues are trimmed from each CDR3. The D gene is left open where the match is weak.

J: TRBJ2-3; D: NA; length: 10; V: TRBV6-4; CDR3: ASSDLQDTQY
J: TRBJ1-6; D: TRBD1; length: 13; V: TRBV10-3; CDR3: AISQGQGDDSPLH
J: TRBJ1-1; D: NA; length: 13; V: TRBV18; CDR3: ASSPNGRANTEAF
J: TRBJ2-1; D: NA; length: 11; V: TRBV24-1; CDR3: ATSDFIWGEQF
J: TRBJ1-4; D: NA; length: 13; V: TRBV28; CDR3: ASSLGGATNEKLF
J: TRBJ1-2; D: TRBD1; length: 16; V: TRBV5-4; CDR3: ASTSVLLGQISNYGYT
J: TRBJ2-2; D: NA; length: 10; V: TRBV19; CDR3: ASSIRAGELF
J: TRBJ1-2; D: NA; length: 12; V: TRBV7-2; CDR3: ASSRGRGVEGYT
J: TRBJ1-1; D: NA; length: 12; V: TRBV19; CDR3: ASSILGGSTEAF
J: TRBJ2-2; D: NA; length: 14; V: TRBV5-1; CDR3: ASSLALRGISGELF
J: TRBJ2-5; D: TRBD1; length: 12; V: TRBV19; CDR3: ASSPRQGKETQY
J: TRBJ2-1; D: TRBD1; length: 12; V: TRBV29-1; CDR3: SVGTGNTYNEQF
J: TRBJ2-2; D: TRBD2; length: 18; V: TRBV19; CDR3: ASSIPASGGAIHSIGELF
J: TRBJ1-2; D: NA; length: 13; V: TRBV9; CDR3: ASSVADTLNYGYT
J: TRBJ2-1; D: NA; length: 14; V: TRBV19; CDR3: ASRIQGNGPLDEQF
J: TRBJ1-5; D: TRBD1; length: 9; V: TRBV7-2; CDR3: ARDRDQPQH
J: TRBJ2-5; D: TRBD2; length: 13; V: TRBV7-2; CDR3: ASSLRLAVEETQY
J: TRBJ2-1; D: TRBD2; length: 13; V: TRBV29-1; CDR3: SVEGLALAGGKQF
J: TRBJ2-6; D: NA; length: 13; V: TRBV30; CDR3: AWSVMSSGANVLT
J: TRBJ1-4; D: TRBD1; length: 14; V: TRBV23-1; CDR3: ASSRYTGVLREKLF
J: TRBJ1-2; D: NA; length: 11; V: TRBV29-1; CDR3: SVGDGPNYGYT
J: TRBJ2-3; D: NA; length: 13; V: TRBV6-5; CDR3: ASSRTFGATDTQY
J: TRBJ1-4; D: TRBD1; length: 12; V: TRBV30; CDR3: AWRLQGAGEKLF
J: TRBJ1-2; D: NA; length: 9; V: TRBV4-1; CDR3: ASSGWWGYT
J: TRBJ2-1; D: TRBD2; length: 12; V: TRBV19; CDR3: ASSIVGGANEQF
J: TRBJ1-2; D: TRBD1; length: 12; V: TRBV6-5; CDR3: ASSYYDRGYGYT
J: TRBJ1-3; D: NA; length: 13; V: TRBV5-4; CDR3: ASSFKTGPGNTIY
J: TRBJ2-3; D: NA; length: 13; V: TRBV7-3; CDR3: ASSPTTYSTDTQY
J: TRBJ2-6; D: NA; length: 16; V: TRBV19; CDR3: ASSSPSGWASGANVLT
J: TRBJ1-1; D: NA; length: 13; V: TRBV28; CDR3: ASSLVPGGNTEAF
J: TRBJ2-5; D: NA; length: 11; V: TRBV3-1/TRBV3-2; CDR3: ASSQARRETQY
J: TRBJ1-6; D: NA; length: 11; V: TRBV6-2/TRBV6-3; CDR3: ASSYLRNSPLH
J: TRBJ2-2; D: NA; length: 12; V: TRBV7-9; CDR3: ASSPTANTGELF
J: TRBJ2-4; D: NA; length: 12; V: TRBV2; CDR3: ASSERFAKNIQY
J: TRBJ1-2; D: TRBD1; length: 13; V: TRBV6-5; CDR3: ASTSAGTVAWGYT
J: TRBJ1-1; D: NA; length: 12; V: TRBV4-1; CDR3: ASSLESRETEAF
J: TRBJ2-3; D: NA; length: 13; V: TRBV6-5; CDR3: ASTPRTYFTDTQY
J: TRBJ1-5; D: NA; length: 13; V: TRBV2; CDR3: ASKTDGYSNQPQH
J: TRBJ1-1; D: TRBD1; length: 14; V: TRBV7-6; CDR3: ASSYSPAGGAEEAF
J: TRBJ2-2; D: NA; length: 12; V: TRBV7-9; CDR3: AIFGFSNTGELF
J: TRBJ2-2; D: NA; length: 12; V: TRBV19; CDR3: ASSINGGTGELF
J: TRBJ2-3; D: NA; length: 12; V: TRBV6-5; CDR3: ASSFTTSTDTQY
J: TRBJ1-5; D: NA; length: 11; V: TRBV4-3; CDR3: ASSQVYGQPQH
J: TRBJ1-5; D: NA; length: 11; V: TRBV18; CDR3: ASSPDRNQPQH
J: TRBJ1-6; D: TRBD1; length: 13; V: TRBV27; CDR3: ASSFARGLLSPLH
J: TRBJ2-5; D: TRBD2; length: 15; V: TRBV6-1; CDR3: ASSERGFGLAEETQY
J: TRBJ1-3; D: NA; length: 15; V: TRBV6-1; CDR3: ASSDSRWTLGGNTIY
J: TRBJ1-5; D: TRBD1; length: 12; V: TRBV30; CDR3: AWSPGGRYQPQH
J: TRBJ1-1; D: NA; length: 12; V: TRBV12-5; CDR3: ASGRRAANTEAF
J: TRBJ1-2; D: NA; length: 14; V: TRBV19; CDR3: ASSRRQTINDYGYT
J: TRBJ1-1; D: TRBD1; length: 13; V: TRBV2; CDR3: ASRPRQGLNTEAF
J: TRBJ1-1; D: TRBD1; length: 13; V: TRBV24-1; CDR3: ATSDHRTGDTEAF
J: TRBJ1-5; D: NA; length: 12; V: TRBV3-1/TRBV3-2; CDR3: ASSQRESLGPQH
J: TRBJ1-4; D: NA; length: 13; V: TRBV2; CDR3: ASSVTGRADEKLF
J: TRBJ2-2; D: TRBD1; length: 14; V: TRBV5-1; CDR3: ASSLVSGGYTGELF
J: TRBJ1-4; D: TRBD1; length: 12; V: TRBV15; CDR3: ATSRGDRGEKLF